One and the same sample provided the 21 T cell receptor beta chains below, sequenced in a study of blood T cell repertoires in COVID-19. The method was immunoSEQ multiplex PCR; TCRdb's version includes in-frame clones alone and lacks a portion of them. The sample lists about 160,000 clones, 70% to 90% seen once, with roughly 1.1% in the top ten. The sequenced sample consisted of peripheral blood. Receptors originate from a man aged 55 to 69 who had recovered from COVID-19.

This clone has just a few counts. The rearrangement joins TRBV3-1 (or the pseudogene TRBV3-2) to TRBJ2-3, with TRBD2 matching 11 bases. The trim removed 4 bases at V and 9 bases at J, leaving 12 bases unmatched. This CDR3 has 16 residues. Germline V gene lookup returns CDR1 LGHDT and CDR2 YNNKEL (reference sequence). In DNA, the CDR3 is TGTGCCAGCAGCCCGATTAGCGGGGGGGGTCTGGAGACGCAGTATTTT. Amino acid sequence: CASSPISGGGLETQYF.

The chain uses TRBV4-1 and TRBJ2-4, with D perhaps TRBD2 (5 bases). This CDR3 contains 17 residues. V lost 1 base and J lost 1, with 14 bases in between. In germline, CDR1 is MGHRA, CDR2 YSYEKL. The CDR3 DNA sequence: TGCGCCAGCAGCCAAGGACGGGGAGAGGCGGCCAAAAACATTCAGTACTTC. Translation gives CASSQGRGEAAKNIQYF.

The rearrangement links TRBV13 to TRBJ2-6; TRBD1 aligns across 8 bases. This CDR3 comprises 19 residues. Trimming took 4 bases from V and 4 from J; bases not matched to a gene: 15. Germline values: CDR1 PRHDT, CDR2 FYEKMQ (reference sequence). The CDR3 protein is CASSSLGQASSRGANVLTF. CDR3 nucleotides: TGTGCCAGCAGCTCACTGGGACAGGCCTCCAGTCGGGGGGCCAACGTCCTGACTTTC.

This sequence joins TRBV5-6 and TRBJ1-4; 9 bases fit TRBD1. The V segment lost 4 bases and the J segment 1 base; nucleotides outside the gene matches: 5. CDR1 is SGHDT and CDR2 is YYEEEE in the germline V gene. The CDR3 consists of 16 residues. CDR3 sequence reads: CASSLQGAGTNEKLFF. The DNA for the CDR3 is TGTGCCAGCAGCCTACAGGGGGCGGGAACTAATGAAAAACTGTTTTTT.

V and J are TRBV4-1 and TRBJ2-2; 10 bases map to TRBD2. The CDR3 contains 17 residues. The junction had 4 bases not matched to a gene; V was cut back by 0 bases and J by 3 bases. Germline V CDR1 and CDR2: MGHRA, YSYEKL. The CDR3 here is CASSQDRLAGDTGELFF. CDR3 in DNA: TGCGCCAGCAGCCAAGATAGGCTAGCGGGGGACACCGGGGAGCTGTTTTTT.

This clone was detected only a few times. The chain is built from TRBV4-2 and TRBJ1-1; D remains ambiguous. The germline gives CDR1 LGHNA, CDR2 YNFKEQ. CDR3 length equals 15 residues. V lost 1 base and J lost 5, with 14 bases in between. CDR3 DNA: TGTGCCAGCAGCCAAGTTGGGTTCGGGAGGACTGAAGCTTTCTTT. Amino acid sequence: CASSQVGFGRTEAFF.

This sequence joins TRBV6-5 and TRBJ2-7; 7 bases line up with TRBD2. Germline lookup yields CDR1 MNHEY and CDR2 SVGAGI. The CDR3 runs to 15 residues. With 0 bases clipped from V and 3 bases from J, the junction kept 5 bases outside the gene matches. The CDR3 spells CASSYSAGRVYEQYF. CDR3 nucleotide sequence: TGTGCCAGCAGTTACTCGGCAGGGAGGGTCTACGAGCAGTACTTC.

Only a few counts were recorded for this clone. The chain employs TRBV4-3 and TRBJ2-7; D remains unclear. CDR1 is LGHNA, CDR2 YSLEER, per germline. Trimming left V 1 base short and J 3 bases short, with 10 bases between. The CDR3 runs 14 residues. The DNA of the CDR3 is TGCGCCAGCAGCCAAGGCGCCAGGTGCTACGAGCAGTACTTC. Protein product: CASSQGARCYEQYF.

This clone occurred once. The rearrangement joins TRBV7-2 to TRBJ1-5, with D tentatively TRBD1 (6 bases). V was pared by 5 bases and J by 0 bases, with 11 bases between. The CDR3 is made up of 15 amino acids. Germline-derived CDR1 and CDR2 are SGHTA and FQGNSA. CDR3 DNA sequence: TGTGCCAGCAGCCTCCTGGGGGCTAGCAATCAGCCCCAGCATTTT. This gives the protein CASSLLGASNQPQHF. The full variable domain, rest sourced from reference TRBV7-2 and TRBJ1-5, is GAGVSQSPSNKVTEKGKDVELRCDPISGHTALYWYRQSLGQGLEFLIYFQGNSAPDKSGLPSDRFSAERTGGSVSTLTIQRTQQEDSAVYLCASSLLGASNQPQHFGDGTRLSIL.

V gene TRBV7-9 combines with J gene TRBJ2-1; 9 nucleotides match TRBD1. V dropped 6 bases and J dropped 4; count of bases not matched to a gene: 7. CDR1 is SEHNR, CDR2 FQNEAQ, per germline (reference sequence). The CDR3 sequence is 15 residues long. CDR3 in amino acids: CASSSPGQGYNEQFF. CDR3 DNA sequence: TGTGCCAGCAGTTCCCCGGGACAGGGATACAATGAGCAGTTCTTC.

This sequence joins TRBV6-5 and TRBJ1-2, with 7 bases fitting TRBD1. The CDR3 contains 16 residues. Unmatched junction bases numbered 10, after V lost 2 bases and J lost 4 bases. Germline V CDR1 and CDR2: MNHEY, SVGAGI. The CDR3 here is CASSYEAGGQIYGYTF. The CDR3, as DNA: TGTGCCAGCAGTTACGAAGCAGGGGGGCAAATCTATGGCTACACCTTC.

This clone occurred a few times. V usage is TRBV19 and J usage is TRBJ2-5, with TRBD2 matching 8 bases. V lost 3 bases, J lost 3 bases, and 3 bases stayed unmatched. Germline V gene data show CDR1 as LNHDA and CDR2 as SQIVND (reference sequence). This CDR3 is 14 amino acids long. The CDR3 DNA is TGTGCCAGTAGTATGCGGGGGGCGGAAGAGACCCAGTACTTC. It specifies CASSMRGAEETQYF.

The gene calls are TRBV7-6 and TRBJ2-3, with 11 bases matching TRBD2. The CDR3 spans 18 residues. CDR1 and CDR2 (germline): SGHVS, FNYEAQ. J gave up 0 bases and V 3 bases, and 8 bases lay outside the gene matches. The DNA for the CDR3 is TGTGCCAGCAGCTTCCCCCTAGCGGGGGGCCCCAGCACAGATACGCAGTATTTT. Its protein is CASSFPLAGGPSTDTQYF.

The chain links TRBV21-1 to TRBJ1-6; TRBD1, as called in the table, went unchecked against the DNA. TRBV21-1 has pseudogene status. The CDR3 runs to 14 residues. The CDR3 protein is CASTQTGSNSPLHF. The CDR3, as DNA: TGTGCCAGCACCCAGACAGGGTCTAATTCACCCCTCCACTTT.

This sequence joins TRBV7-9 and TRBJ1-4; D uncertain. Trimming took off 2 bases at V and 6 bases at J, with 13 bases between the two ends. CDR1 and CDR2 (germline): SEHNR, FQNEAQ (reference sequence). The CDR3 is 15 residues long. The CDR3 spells CASSLKRTDDEKLFF. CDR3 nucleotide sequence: TGTGCCAGCAGCTTAAAAAGGACTGACGATGAAAAACTGTTTTTT.

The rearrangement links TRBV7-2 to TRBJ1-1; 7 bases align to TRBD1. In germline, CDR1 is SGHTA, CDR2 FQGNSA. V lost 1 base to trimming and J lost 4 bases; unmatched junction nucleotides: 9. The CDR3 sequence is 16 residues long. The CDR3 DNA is TGTGCCAGCAGCTTAGGGGGGCAGGGGGTAATCACTGAAGCTTTCTTT. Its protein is CASSLGGQGVITEAFF.

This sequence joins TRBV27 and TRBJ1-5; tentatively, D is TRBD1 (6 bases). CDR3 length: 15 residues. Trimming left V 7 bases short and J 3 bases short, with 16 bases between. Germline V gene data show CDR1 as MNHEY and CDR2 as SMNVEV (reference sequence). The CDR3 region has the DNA TGTGCCAGCACTCCCGGGGGGCATCCCAATCAGCCCCAGCATTTT. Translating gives CASTPGGHPNQPQHF.

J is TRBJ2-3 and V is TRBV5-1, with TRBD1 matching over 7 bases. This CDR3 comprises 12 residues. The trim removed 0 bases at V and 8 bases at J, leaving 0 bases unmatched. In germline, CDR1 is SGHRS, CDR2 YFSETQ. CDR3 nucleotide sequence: TGCGCCAGCAGCTTGGAGGGGGCTACGCAGTATTTT. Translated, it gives CASSLEGATQYF.

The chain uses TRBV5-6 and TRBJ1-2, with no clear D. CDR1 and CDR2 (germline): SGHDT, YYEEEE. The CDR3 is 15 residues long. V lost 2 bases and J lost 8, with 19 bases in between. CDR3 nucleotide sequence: TGTGCCAGCAGCTTAGCGGTTTTGACTCTTGGGGGCTACACCTTC. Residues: CASSLAVLTLGGYTF.

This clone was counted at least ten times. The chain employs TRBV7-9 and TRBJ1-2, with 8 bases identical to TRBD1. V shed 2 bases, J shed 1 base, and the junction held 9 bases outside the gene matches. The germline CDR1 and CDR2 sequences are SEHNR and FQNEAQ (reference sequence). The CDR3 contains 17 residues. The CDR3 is CASSLSGGEGLNYGYTF. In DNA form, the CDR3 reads TGTGCCAGCAGCTTATCAGGGGGCGAAGGGCTTAACTATGGCTACACCTTC. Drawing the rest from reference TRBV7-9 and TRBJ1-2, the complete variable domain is DTGVSQNPRHKITKRGQNVTFRCDPISEHNRLYWYRQTLGQGPEFLTYFQNEAQLEKSRLLSDRFSAERPKGSFSTLEIQRTEQGDSAMYLCASSLSGGEGLNYGYTFGSGTRLTVV.

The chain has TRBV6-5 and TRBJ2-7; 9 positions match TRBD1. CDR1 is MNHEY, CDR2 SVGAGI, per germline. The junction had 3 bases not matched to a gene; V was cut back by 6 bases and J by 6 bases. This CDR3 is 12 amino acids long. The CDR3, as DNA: TGTGCCAGCAGCCGGACAGGGGCCGAGCAGTACTTC. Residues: CASSRTGAEQYF.